This TCR beta chain came from a study of response to subunit inactivated influenza vaccine. Study-wide points: Authors suggested each seasonal influenza vaccination recruits few new T cells.

A single record per CDR3 protein comes from TCRdb applying MiXCR to the RT-PCR reads. The table has about 310,000 distinct CDR3 sequences, roughly 22% seen once; the top ten hold 10%. Germline loops: CDR1 SNHLY, CDR2 FYNNEI. The CDR3 loop spans 14 amino acids. Trimming removed 6 bases at V and 4 bases at J, with 15 bases between. This clonotype was detected ten times or more. The target antigen is unknown. This specimen was PBMCs from blood, taken 21 months after vaccination. The chain couples TRBV2 to TRBJ1-1, with D perhaps matching TRBD1 (6 bases). The sequence was obtained from a man aged 50-75 years who received an inactivated influenza vaccine. The CDR3 nucleotides read TGTGCCAGCAGAGACGGACAGTCGGGCACTGAAGCTTTCTTT. Protein product: CASRDGQSGTEAFF.